The entry below describes one T cell receptor beta chain. The data were taken from a study of shared clonotypes between healthy human individuals. Cells designated naive CD8 were CD45RO-negative and were positively selected for CCR7, with terminally differentiated effector memory CD45RA+ cells excluded. Germline V gene lookup returns CDR1 MNHEY and CDR2 SMNVEV (reference sequence). V lost 6 bases and J 9 bases, leaving 12 bases between the germline ends. CDR3 length: 12 amino acids. Data came from immunoSEQ multiplex PCR; TCRdb stores just in-frame clones and leaves some out. The sample lists around 600,000 clones, roughly 96% occurring once.

The chain carries TRBV27 and TRBJ1-5; no clear D gene. This sequence was found in a woman in her 30s in good health. Material: naive CD8+ T cells sorted from blood. The CDR3 region is CASSLNRGPQHF. The CDR3 DNA reads as TGTGCCAGCAGCTTGAACCGGGGGCCCCAGCATTTT.